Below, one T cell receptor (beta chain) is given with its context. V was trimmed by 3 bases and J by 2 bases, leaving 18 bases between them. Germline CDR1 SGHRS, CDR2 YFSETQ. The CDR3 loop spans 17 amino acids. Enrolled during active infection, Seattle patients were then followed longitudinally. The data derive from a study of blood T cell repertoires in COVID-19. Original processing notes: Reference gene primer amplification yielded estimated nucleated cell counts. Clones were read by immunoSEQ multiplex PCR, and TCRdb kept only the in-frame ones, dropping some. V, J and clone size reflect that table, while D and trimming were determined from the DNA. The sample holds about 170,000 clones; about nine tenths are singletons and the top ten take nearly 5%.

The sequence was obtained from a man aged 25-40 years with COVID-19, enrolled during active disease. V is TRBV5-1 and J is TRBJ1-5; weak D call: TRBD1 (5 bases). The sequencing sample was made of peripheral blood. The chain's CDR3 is CASSSLPGDVGNQPQHF. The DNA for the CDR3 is TGCGCCAGCAGCTCACTCCCGGGGGACGTGGGCAATCAGCCCCAGCATTTT.